The 24 T cell receptor beta chains listed next were all sequenced from one sample in a study of control samples from healthy donors and cancer patients. The repertoire was sequenced with immunoSEQ multiplex PCR; TCRdb's copy has only in-frame clones and lacks some. The repertoire holds around 170,000 clones, with roughly 90% as singletons. The sequencing sample was made of blood. The receptors shown here come from a woman in her 30s in good health.

The V gene is TRBV7-5, the J gene TRBJ1-6; the D call of TRBD1 is as the table states it, not checked on the DNA. TRBV7-5 is marked as a pseudogene. The CDR3 is made up of 17 amino acids. This chain's CDR3 is CVRSGTGGFSYNSPLHF. CDR3 coding DNA: TGTGTCAGAAGCGGGACAGGGGGCTTTTCCTATAATTCACCCCTCCACTTT.

J is TRBJ1-2 and V is TRBV7-9; D is unclear. Trimming removed 9 bases from V and 3 bases from J, with 8 bases in between. This CDR3 is 11 amino acids long. CDR1 SEHNR and CDR2 FQNEAQ come from the germline V gene (reference sequence). For the CDR3, the DNA is TGTGCCAGTCTGGACCACTATGGCTACACCTTC. Translation: CASLDHYGYTF.

The V call is TRBV7-9, the J call TRBJ2-1, with D possibly TRBD2 on 5 matching bases. Germline V gene lookup returns CDR1 SEHNR and CDR2 FQNEAQ (reference sequence). Between the trimmed V and J ends, which lost 3 bases and 0 bases, there was a span of 12 bases. The CDR3 runs 16 residues. The CDR3 DNA reads TGTGCCAGCAGCTTCCTAGCACCGAGCTCCTACAATGAGCAGTTCTTC. Encoded protein: CASSFLAPSSYNEQFF.

The CDR3 bases are TGCGCCAGCAAGAACCGGGACAGGTACACAGATACGCAGTATTTT. Translated: CASKNRDRYTDTQYF. The chain combines TRBV10-2 with TRBJ2-3, with 8 bases that match TRBD1. The germline CDR1 and CDR2 sequences are WSHSY and SAAADI. The CDR3 has 15 amino acids. After removal of 7 bases from V and 2 bases from J, the junction contained 8 bases not matched to a gene.

V and J are TRBV20-1 and TRBJ1-1; unclear D gene. Germline assignment: CDR1 DFQATT and CDR2 SNEGSKA (reference sequence). This CDR3 is built from 11 residues. The V and J ends lost 5 bases and 0 bases respectively, with 4 bases between them. In nucleotides, the CDR3 is TGCAGTGCTTACATGAACACTGAAGCTTTCTTT. It encodes CSAYMNTEAFF.

The rearrangement uses TRBV5-8 and TRBJ2-1, with TRBD2 matching over 12 bases. CDR1 SGHTS and CDR2 YDEGEE come from the germline V gene. The CDR3 sequence is 17 residues long. The V segment lost 5 bases and the J segment 1 base; nucleotides outside the gene matches: 7. The CDR3 region has the DNA TGTGCCAGCAGTTGGGGACTAGCGGGCCCTTCCTACAATGAGCAGTTCTTC. It is translated as CASSWGLAGPSYNEQFF.

The chain combines TRBV27 with TRBJ2-2; D not certain. The CDR3 covers 15 residues. Per germline, CDR1 MNHEY and CDR2 SMNVEV (reference sequence). V dropped 5 bases and J dropped 0 bases, with 10 bases sitting between them. CDR3 DNA sequence: TGTGCCAGCAGTCGGACCTGGGCGAACACCGGGGAGCTGTTTTTT. This translates into CASSRTWANTGELFF.

This clone appeared a single time. The chain joins TRBV6-6 to TRBJ1-4, with 7 bases lining up with TRBD1. J lost 7 bases, V lost 0 bases, and 8 bases had no gene match. This CDR3 contains 16 residues. The V gene's germline CDR1 is MNHNY and CDR2 SVGAGI (reference sequence). The CDR3 DNA follows: TGTGCCAGCAGTTACTCGAGAGGGGGCTGGGGTGAAAAACTGTTTTTT. It translates to CASSYSRGGWGEKLFF.

V is TRBV6-5 and J is TRBJ1-5; 9 bases line up with TRBD1. The V gene's germline CDR1 is MNHEY and CDR2 SVGAGI. V shed 10 bases, J shed 5 bases, and the junction held 3 bases outside the gene matches. The CDR3 extends over 12 amino acids. This chain's CDR3 is CATGTGHQPQHF. The CDR3 DNA reads TGTGCCACCGGGACAGGGCATCAGCCCCAGCATTTT.

There are a few counts of this clone. The chain carries TRBV7-3 and TRBJ2-7; D gene uncertain. The germline CDR1 and CDR2 sequences are SGHTA and FQGTGA. V was trimmed by 1 base and J by 3 bases, leaving 7 bases between them. CDR3 length: 13 residues. In DNA form, the CDR3 reads TGTGCCAGCAGCTTAAACCAAGACTACGAGCAGTACTTC. Translated, it gives CASSLNQDYEQYF.

V and J are TRBV7-3 and TRBJ2-3; D is perhaps TRBD2 (5 bases). The CDR3 covers 15 residues. Trimming pared 0 bases from V and 0 bases from J, leaving 7 bases between. From germline, CDR1 is SGHTA and CDR2 FQGTGA. The CDR3 nucleotides read TGTGCCAGCAGCTTAACGGGAGCTAGCACAGATACGCAGTATTTT. It codes for CASSLTGASTDTQYF. Based on the CDR3 plus reference TRBV7-3 and TRBJ2-3, the full variable domain is GAGVSQTPSNKVTEKGKYVELRCDPISGHTALYWYRQSLGQGPEFLIYFQGTGAADDSGLPNDRFFAVRPEGSVSTLKIQRTERGDSAVYLCASSLTGASTDTQYFGPGTRLTVL.

V is TRBV6-5 and J is TRBJ2-7, with TRBD2 matching 15 bases. This CDR3 spans 16 amino acids. The germline gives CDR1 MNHEY, CDR2 SVGAGI. The ends lost 4 bases at V and 7 bases at J; junction bases unmatched: 8. Here the CDR3 reads CASSFGLAGGGGEQYF. CDR3 DNA: TGTGCCAGCAGTTTTGGACTAGCGGGAGGGGGAGGGGAGCAGTACTTC.

V and J are TRBV19 and TRBJ2-7, with 14 bases lining up with TRBD2. The V segment lost 3 bases and the J segment 5 bases; nucleotides outside the gene matches: 9. The CDR3 loop spans 17 amino acids. Germline V gives CDR1 LNHDA, CDR2 SQIVND (reference sequence). The CDR3 DNA reads as TGTGCCAGTAGTATCACCGGGACTAGCGGGAGTATGGACGAGCAGTACTTC. Translation gives CASSITGTSGSMDEQYF.

The V gene is TRBV19, the J gene TRBJ2-2; 9 positions agree with TRBD2. Germline lookup yields CDR1 LNHDA and CDR2 SQIVND (reference sequence). Trimming took 1 base from V and 3 from J; bases not matched to a gene: 9. The CDR3 has 18 residues. This CDR3 reads CASSIGVAGGGDTGELFF. As DNA, the CDR3 is TGTGCCAGTAGTATAGGAGTCGCGGGAGGGGGTGACACCGGGGAGCTGTTTTTT.

The rearrangement joins TRBV10-3 to TRBJ1-6; unclear D gene. The CDR3 contains 16 residues. CDR1 and CDR2 (germline): ENHRY, SYGVKD. V was cut by 0 bases and J by 10 bases, with 16 bases left in between. The DNA of the CDR3 is TGTGCCATCAGTGAGTCGGACCGACTTTTCCCATCACCCCTCCACTTT. It encodes CAISESDRLFPSPLHF.

This clone was seen a few times. The rearrangement joins TRBV6-5 to TRBJ1-1; D gene uncertain. Germline CDR1 is MNHEY and CDR2 is SVGAGI. Deletions cut 4 bases from V and 7 bases from J, with 13 bases between. The CDR3 totals 13 residues. This CDR3 is CASSLRPGSEAFF. The CDR3, as DNA: TGTGCCAGCAGTTTGAGACCGGGAAGTGAAGCTTTCTTT.

This chain uses TRBV19 with TRBJ2-5, with TRBD2 as a possible D gene (6 bases). The CDR3 contains 16 residues. Germline V lookup: CDR1 LNHDA, CDR2 SQIVND (reference sequence). Trimming stripped 3 bases from V and 1 base from J, with 15 bases between. Written as DNA, the CDR3 is TGTGCCAGTAGTATGGGACTGCGGGCCGCCCAAGAGACCCAGTACTTC. This encodes CASSMGLRAAQETQYF.

The J gene is TRBJ2-3, the V gene TRBV2, with 16 bases aligning to TRBD2. This CDR3 comprises 18 residues. J lost 0 bases, V lost 5 bases, and 5 bases had no gene match. Germline-derived CDR1 and CDR2 are SNHLY and FYNNEI. CDR3 sequence (DNA): TGTGCCAGCAGTAAGGAGGGACTAGCGGGGGGGAGCACAGATACGCAGTATTTT. Translated: CASSKEGLAGGSTDTQYF.

The chain carries TRBV19 and TRBJ1-1, with D unresolved. Germline CDR1 reads LNHDA; CDR2 reads SQIVND (reference sequence). V was shortened by 10 bases and J by 10 bases, with 10 bases between the two germline ends. There are 9 residues in the CDR3. CDR3 DNA sequence: TGTGCCACCCCCTCCCTAGCTTTCTTT. As protein: CATPSLAFF.

V gene TRBV4-1 combines with J gene TRBJ2-1, with 9 nucleotides matching TRBD2. Trimming at V came to 4 bases and at J to 5 bases, leaving 6 bases not matched to a gene. The CDR3 spans 15 residues. Germline CDR1 reads MGHRA; CDR2 reads YSYEKL. CDR3 in amino acids: CASSRVAGANNEQFF. CDR3 DNA sequence: TGCGCCAGCAGCCGAGTAGCGGGGGCGAACAATGAGCAGTTCTTC.

This clone was seen a handful of times. V and J are TRBV3-1 (or the pseudogene TRBV3-2) and TRBJ1-5; D is unclear. CDR1 is LGHDT, CDR2 YNNKEL, per germline (reference sequence). The CDR3 has 13 amino acids. V lost 5 bases to trimming and J lost 6 bases, with 11 bases between them. CDR3 sequence reads: CASSSDNIQPQHF. The CDR3 DNA follows: TGTGCCAGCAGCTCCGACAATATTCAGCCCCAGCATTTT.

V usage is TRBV28 and J usage is TRBJ2-1; the D gene is possibly TRBD2 (5 bases). This CDR3 comprises 14 residues. V was clipped by 5 bases and J by 11 bases, with 19 bases between them. Germline V gives CDR1 MDHEN, CDR2 SYDVKM. The CDR3, as DNA: TGTGCCAGCAGTGGACTGAGTCCGGGAACTAAGCAGTTCTTC. This translates into CASSGLSPGTKQFF.

V is TRBV6-6 and J is TRBJ2-5, with D possibly being TRBD2 (6 bases). Trimming pared 7 bases from V and 5 bases from J, leaving 11 bases between. This CDR3 has 12 amino acids. Germline loops: CDR1 MNHNY, CDR2 SVGAGI (reference sequence). The CDR3 reads CASTLRGETQYF. In DNA form, the CDR3 reads TGTGCCAGCACCCTCCGGGGGGAGACCCAGTACTTC.

The chain links TRBV4-1 to TRBJ2-7, with 10 nucleotides matching TRBD2. The V and J ends lost 2 bases and 3 bases, in that order; junction bases with no gene match: 1. Germline CDR1 is MGHRA and CDR2 is YSYEKL. CDR3 length: 14 amino acids. CDR3: CASSQTSGDYEQYF. CDR3 in DNA: TGCGCCAGCAGCCAAACTAGCGGGGACTACGAGCAGTACTTC.